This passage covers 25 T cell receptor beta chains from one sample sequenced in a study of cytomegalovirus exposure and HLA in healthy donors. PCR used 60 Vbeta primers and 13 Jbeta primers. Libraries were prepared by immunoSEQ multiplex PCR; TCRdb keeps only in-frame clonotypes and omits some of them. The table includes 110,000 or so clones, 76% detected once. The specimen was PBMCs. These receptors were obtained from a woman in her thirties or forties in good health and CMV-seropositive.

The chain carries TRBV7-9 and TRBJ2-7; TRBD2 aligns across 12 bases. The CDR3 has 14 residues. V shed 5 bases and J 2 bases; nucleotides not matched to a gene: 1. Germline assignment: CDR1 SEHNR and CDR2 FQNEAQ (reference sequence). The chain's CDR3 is CASSPSGGAYEQYF. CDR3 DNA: TGTGCCAGCAGCCCTAGCGGGGGGGCCTACGAGCAGTACTTC.

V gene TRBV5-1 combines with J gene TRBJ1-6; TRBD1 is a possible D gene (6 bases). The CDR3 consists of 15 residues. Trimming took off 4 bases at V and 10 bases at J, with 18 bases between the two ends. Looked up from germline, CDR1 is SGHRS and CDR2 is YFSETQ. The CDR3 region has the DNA TGCGCCAGCAGCCTCCGGGACACCCTTTTGTCACCCCTCCACTTT. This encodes CASSLRDTLLSPLHF.

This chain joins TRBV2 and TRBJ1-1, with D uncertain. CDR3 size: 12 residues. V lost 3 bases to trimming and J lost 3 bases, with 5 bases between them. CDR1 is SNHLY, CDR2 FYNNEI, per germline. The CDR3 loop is CASSDTDTEAFF. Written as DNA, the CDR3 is TGTGCCAGCAGTGATACGGACACTGAAGCTTTCTTT.

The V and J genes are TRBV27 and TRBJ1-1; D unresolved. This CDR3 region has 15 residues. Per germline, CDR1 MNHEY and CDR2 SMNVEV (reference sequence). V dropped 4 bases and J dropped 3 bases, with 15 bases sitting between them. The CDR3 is CASSYRGLRDTEAFF. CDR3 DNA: TGTGCCAGCAGTTATAGAGGGCTCAGAGACACTGAAGCTTTCTTT.

The CDR3 loop reads CASSTRTGVYNEQFF. The DNA of the CDR3 is TGTGCCAGCAGCACTCGGACAGGGGTCTACAATGAGCAGTTCTTC. The gene calls are TRBV11-2 and TRBJ2-1; TRBD1 aligns across 9 bases. The V gene end was trimmed by 5 bases and the J gene end by 3 bases; junction bases not matched to a gene: 5. The V gene's germline CDR1 is SGHAT and CDR2 FQNNGV. The length of the CDR3 is 15 residues.

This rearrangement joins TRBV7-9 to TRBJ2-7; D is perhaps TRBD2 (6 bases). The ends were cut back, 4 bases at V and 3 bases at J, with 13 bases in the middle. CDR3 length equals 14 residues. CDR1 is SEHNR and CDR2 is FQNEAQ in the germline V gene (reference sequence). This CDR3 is CASSSQGLNYEQYF. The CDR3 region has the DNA TGTGCCAGCAGCTCCCAAGGACTAAACTACGAGCAGTACTTC.

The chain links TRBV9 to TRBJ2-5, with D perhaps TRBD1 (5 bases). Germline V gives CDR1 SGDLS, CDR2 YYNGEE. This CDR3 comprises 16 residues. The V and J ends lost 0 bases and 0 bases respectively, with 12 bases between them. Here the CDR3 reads CASSVGQGFYQETQYF. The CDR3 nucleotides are TGTGCCAGCAGCGTAGGGCAGGGATTCTACCAAGAGACCCAGTACTTC.

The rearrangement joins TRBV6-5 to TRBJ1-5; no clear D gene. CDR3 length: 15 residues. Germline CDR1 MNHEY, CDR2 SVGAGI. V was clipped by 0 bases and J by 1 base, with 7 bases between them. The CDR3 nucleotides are TGTGCCAGCAGTTACTCTGGAGCAAGCAATCAGCCCCAGCATTTT. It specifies CASSYSGASNQPQHF.

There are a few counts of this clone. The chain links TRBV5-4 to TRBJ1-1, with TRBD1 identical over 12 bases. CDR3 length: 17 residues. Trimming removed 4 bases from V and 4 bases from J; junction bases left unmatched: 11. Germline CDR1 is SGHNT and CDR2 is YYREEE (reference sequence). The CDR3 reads CASSRPGTGGLGTEAFF. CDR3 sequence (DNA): TGTGCCAGCAGCCGTCCCGGGACAGGGGGCTTGGGCACTGAAGCTTTCTTT.

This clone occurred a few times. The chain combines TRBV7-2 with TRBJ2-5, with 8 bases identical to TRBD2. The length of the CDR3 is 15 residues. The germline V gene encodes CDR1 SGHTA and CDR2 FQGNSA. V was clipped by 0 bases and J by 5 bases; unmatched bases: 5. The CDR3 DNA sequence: TGTGCCAGCAGCTTAGCCCTAGCGGGCTACGAGACCCAGTACTTC. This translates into CASSLALAGYETQYF.

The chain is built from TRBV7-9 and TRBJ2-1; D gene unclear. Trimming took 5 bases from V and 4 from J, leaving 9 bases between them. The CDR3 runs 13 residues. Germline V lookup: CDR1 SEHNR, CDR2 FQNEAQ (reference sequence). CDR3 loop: CASSLAAYNEQFF. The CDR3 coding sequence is TGTGCCAGCAGCCTTGCCGCGTACAATGAGCAGTTCTTC. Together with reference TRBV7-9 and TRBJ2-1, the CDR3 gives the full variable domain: DTGVSQNPRHKITKRGQNVTFRCDPISEHNRLYWYRQTLGQGPEFLTYFQNEAQLEKSRLLSDRFSAERPKGSFSTLEIQRTEQGDSAMYLCASSLAAYNEQFFGPGTRLTVL.

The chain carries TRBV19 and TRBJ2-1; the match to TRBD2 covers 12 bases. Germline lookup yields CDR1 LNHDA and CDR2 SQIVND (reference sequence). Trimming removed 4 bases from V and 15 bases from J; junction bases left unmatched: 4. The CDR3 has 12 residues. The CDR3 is CASSTGTSGLFF. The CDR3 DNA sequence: TGTGCCAGTAGTACGGGGACTAGCGGGCTGTTCTTC.

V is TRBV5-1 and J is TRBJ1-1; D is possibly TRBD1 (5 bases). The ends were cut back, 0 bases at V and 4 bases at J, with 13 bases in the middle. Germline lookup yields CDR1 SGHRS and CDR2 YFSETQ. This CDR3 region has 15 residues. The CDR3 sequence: CASSLGGEWFTEAFF. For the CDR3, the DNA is TGCGCCAGCAGCTTGGGGGGGGAATGGTTCACTGAAGCTTTCTTT.

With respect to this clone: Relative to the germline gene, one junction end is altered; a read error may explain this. The CDR3 DNA reads as TGTGCCAGCGGCCCCCGGGACAGCCCGACAGGTACGCAGTATTTT. It is translated as CASGPRDSPTGTQYF. The chain has TRBV6-1 and TRBJ2-3, with 7 bases identical to TRBD1. CDR3 length equals 15 residues. The germline gives CDR1 MNHNS, CDR2 SASEGT.

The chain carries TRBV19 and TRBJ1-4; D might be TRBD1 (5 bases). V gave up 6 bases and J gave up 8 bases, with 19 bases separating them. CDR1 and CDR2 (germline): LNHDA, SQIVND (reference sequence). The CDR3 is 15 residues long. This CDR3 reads CASSRQIRGGEKLFF. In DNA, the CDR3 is TGTGCCAGTAGCCGACAGATCCGCGGGGGGGAAAAACTGTTTTTT.

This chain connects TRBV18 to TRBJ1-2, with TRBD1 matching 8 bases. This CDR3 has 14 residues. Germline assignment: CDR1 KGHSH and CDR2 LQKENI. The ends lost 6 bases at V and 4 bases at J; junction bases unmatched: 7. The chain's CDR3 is CASSPGQASYGYTF. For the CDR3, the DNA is TGTGCCAGCTCGCCGGGACAGGCCTCCTATGGCTACACCTTC.

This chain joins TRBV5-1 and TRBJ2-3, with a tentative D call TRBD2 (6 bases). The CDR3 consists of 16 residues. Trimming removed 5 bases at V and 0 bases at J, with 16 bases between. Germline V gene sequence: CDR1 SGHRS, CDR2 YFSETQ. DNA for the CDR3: TGCGCCAGCAGGGCGGCGGGCGGGACTAGCACAGATACGCAGTATTTT. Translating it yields CASRAAGGTSTDTQYF.

In DNA form, the CDR3 reads TGTGCCAGCAGCTTAGATGGTCGAATGGGTAGGGGAGGGACTGAAGCTTTCTTT. Its protein product is CASSLDGRMGRGGTEAFF. This chain uses TRBV11-2 with TRBJ1-1; the D gene is possibly TRBD1 (5 bases). CDR1 is SGHAT, CDR2 FQNNGV, per germline. This CDR3 has 18 residues. Between the trimmed V and J ends, which lost 0 bases and 5 bases, there was a span of 22 bases.

The DNA of the CDR3 is TGCGCCAGCAGGTTTCTAGCGGACTCCTACGAGCAGTACTTC. Translation gives CASRFLADSYEQYF. The chain couples TRBV5-1 to TRBJ2-7; 7 bases match TRBD2. The CDR3 loop spans 14 amino acids. J gave up 0 bases and V 5 bases, and 5 bases lay outside the gene matches. Germline CDR1 is SGHRS and CDR2 is YFSETQ.

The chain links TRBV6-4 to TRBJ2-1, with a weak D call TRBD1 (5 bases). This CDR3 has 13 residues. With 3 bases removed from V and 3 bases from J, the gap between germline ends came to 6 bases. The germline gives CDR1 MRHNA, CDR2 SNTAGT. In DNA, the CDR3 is TGTGCCAGCAGTGAAGACAGCTACAATGAGCAGTTCTTC. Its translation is CASSEDSYNEQFF.

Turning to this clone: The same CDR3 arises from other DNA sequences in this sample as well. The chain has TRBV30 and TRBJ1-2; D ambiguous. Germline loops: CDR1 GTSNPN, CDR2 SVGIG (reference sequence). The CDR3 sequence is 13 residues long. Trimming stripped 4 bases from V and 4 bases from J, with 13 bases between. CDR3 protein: CAWTSGGIYGYTF. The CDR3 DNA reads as TGTGCCTGGACCTCGGGAGGAATCTATGGCTACACCTTC. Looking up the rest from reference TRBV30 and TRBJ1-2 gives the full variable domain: SQTIHQWPATLVQPVGSPLSLECTVEGTSNPNLYWYRQAAGRGLQLLFYSVGIGQISSEVPQNLSASRPQDRQFILSSKKLLLSDSGFYLCAWTSGGIYGYTFGSGTRLTVV.

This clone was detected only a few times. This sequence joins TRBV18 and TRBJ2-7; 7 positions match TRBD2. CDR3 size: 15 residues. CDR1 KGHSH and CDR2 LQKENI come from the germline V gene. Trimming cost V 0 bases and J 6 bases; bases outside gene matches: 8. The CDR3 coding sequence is TGTGCCAGCTCACCACCCGGTGGGGAGGGTGGCGAGCAGTACTTC. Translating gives CASSPPGGEGGEQYF.

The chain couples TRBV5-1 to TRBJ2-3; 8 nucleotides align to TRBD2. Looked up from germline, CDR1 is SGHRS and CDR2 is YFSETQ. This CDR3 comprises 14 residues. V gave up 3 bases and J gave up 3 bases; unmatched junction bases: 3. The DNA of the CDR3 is TGCGCCAGCAGCTCCTTAGCGGGGACAGATACGCAGTATTTT. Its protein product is CASSSLAGTDTQYF.

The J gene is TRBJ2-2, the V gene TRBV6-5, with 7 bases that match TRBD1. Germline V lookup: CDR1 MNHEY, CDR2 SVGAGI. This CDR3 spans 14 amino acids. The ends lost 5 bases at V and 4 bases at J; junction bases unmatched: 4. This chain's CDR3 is CASSTGVGTGELFF. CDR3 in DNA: TGTGCCAGCAGTACAGGGGTAGGCACCGGGGAGCTGTTTTTT.

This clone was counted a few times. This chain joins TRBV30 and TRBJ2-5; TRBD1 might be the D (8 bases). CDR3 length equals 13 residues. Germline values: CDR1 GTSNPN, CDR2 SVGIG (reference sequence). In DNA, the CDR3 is TGTGCGTGGGGGGGCAGGGGGCGGGAGACCCAGTACTTC. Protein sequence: CAWGGRGRETQYF.